The rows below give T cell receptor beta chains drawn from one sample of a study of CXCR3-negative and CXCR3-positive naive CD8 T cells. From its re-call of the 5' RACE reads, TCRdb lists each CDR3 protein once, without DNA. This sample contains 55,000 to 70,000 distinct CDR3 sequences. Source material: naive CXCR3+ CD8+ T cells from blood. The receptor source for this set is a human donor in good health. Some clones in this sample may be carry-over from other donors' samples. Both conserved end residues are part of each CDR3. Each record gives: V gene, J gene, CDR3 protein.

>TRBV28|TRBJ1-6
CASRYSGASPLHF
>TRBV6-6|TRBJ1-2
CASSYVRGQGYTF
>TRBV19|TRBJ1-5
CASMGTGVSQPQHF
>TRBV7-9|TRBJ1-1
CASTPPGATEAFF
>TRBV29-1|TRBJ1-2
CSVEADRLNYGYTF
>TRBV4-3|TRBJ1-2
CASSPNLSNGYGYTF
>TRBV24-1|TRBJ2-1
CATSDLRGDGAWDEQFF
>TRBV4-3|TRBJ1-3
CASSQKYGTGGNTIYF
>TRBV24-1|TRBJ2-1
CATSGRGSGANNEQFF
>TRBV28|TRBJ2-7
CASSLARSLYEQYF
>TRBV29-1|TRBJ2-7
CSVVLGLGYEQYF
>TRBV6-5|TRBJ2-7
CASSISQGILGEQYF
>TRBV29-1|TRBJ1-5
CSVLGQGSQPQHF
>TRBV12-3/TRBV12-4|TRBJ2-1
CASRGLAGKSEQFF
>TRBV6-5|TRBJ1-5
CASSYMGAEPQHF
>TRBV4-3|TRBJ2-7
CASSQDWGSGGYEQYF
>TRBV14|TRBJ2-3
CASSQDPRGLTDTQYF
>TRBV28|TRBJ2-7
CASSLLTFGGGYEQYF
>TRBV4-1|TRBJ2-5
CASSQDTGAEETQYF
>TRBV9|TRBJ2-5
CASSVVEAGGGETQYF
>TRBV3-1|TRBJ2-3
CDSSQGSSGPLGPDTQYF
>TRBV7-9|TRBJ2-1
CASSPWDRETEQFF
>TRBV6-2/TRBV6-3|TRBJ1-1
CASSYLQLRTGPPEAFF
>TRBV7-3|TRBJ2-1
CASSFGGLEQFF
>TRBV6-5|TRBJ1-5
CASSSRAGVHQPQHF
>TRBV4-1|TRBJ2-5
CASSQVRWEQETQYF
>TRBV6-2/TRBV6-3|TRBJ2-7
CASRSRWPVGRDEQYF
>TRBV14|TRBJ2-1
CASSQSTQGREQFF
>TRBV29-1|TRBJ1-2
CSVVSLLEGYTF
>TRBV13|TRBJ2-2
CASRDGTGNTGELFF
>TRBV5-6|TRBJ2-7
CASSTMGTDYEQYF
>TRBV15|TRBJ2-3
CATSRARGGTDTQYF
>TRBV4-3|TRBJ1-1
CASRHSGQGADDTEAFF
>TRBV15|TRBJ2-5
CATSRIYPSGTPEETQYF
>TRBV5-1|TRBJ2-7
CASSLIQGHEQYF
>TRBV28|TRBJ2-7
CASSRRRGQGPYEQYF
>TRBV7-8|TRBJ1-1
CASSFLDRLWNTEAFF